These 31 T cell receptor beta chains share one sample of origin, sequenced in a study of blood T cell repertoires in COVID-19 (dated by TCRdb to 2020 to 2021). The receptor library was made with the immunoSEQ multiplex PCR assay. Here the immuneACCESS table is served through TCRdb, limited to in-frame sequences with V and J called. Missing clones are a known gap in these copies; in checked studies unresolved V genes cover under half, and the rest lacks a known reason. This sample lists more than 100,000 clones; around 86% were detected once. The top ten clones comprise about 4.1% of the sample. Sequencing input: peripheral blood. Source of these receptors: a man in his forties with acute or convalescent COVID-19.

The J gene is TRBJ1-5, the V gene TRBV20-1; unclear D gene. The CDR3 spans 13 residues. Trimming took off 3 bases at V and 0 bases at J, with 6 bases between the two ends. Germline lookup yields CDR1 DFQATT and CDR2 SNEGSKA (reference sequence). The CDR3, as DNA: TGCAGTGCTAGTTTCGGTAGCAATCAGCCCCAGCATTTT. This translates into CSASFGSNQPQHF.

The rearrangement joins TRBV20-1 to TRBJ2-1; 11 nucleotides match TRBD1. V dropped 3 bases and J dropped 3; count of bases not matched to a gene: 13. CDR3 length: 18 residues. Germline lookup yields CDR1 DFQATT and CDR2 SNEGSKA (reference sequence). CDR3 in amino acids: CSASEDRGLAGIYNEQFF. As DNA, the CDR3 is TGCAGTGCTAGTGAGGACAGGGGGCTAGCGGGGATCTACAATGAGCAGTTCTTC.

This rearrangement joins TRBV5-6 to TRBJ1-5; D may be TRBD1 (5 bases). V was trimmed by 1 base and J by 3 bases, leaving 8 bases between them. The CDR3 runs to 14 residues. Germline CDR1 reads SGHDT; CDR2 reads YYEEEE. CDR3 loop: CASSLRGFNQPQHF. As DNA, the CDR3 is TGTGCCAGCAGCTTGCGGGGGTTCAATCAGCCCCAGCATTTT.

This CDR3 is CASSSRLAGGSSGANVLTF. The CDR3 nucleotides are TGTGCCAGCAGCTCGCGACTAGCGGGAGGATCTTCTGGGGCCAACGTCCTGACTTTC. V and J are TRBV11-2 and TRBJ2-6; 13 bases map to TRBD2. Trimming cost V 4 bases and J 1 base; bases outside gene matches: 7. From germline, CDR1 is SGHAT and CDR2 FQNNGV. The CDR3 contains 19 residues. Full variable domain (missing parts from reference TRBV11-2 and TRBJ2-6): EAGVAQSPRYKIIEKRQSVAFWCNPISGHATLYWYQQILGQGPKLLIQFQNNGVVDDSQLPKDRFSAERLKGVDSTLKIQPAKLEDSAVYLCASSSRLAGGSSGANVLTFGAGSRLTVL.

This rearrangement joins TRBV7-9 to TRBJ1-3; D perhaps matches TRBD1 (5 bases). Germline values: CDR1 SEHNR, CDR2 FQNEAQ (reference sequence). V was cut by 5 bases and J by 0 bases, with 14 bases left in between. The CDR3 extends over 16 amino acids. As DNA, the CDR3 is TGTGCCAGCAGCCAAGGGGCAGGATCCTCTGGAAACACCATATATTTT. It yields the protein CASSQGAGSSGNTIYF.

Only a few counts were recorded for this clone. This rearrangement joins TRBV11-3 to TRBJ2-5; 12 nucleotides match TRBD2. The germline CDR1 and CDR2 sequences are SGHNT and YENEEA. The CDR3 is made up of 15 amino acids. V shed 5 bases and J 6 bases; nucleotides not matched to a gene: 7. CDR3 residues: CASSLATSGRQTQYF. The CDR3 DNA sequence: TGTGCCAGCAGCCTCGCGACTAGCGGGAGACAGACCCAGTACTTC.

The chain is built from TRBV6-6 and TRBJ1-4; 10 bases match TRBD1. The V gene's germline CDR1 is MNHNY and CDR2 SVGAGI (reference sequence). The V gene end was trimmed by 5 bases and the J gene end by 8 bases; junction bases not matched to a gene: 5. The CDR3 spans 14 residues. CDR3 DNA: TGTGCCAGCAGTCAGACAGGGGGCGCGGAAAAACTGTTTTTT. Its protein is CASSQTGGAEKLFF.

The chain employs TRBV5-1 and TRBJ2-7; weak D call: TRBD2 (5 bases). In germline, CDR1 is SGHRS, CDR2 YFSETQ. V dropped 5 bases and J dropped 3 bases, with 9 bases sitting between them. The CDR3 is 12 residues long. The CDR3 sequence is CASSLDFYEQYF. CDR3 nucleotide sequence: TGCGCCAGCAGTCTGGACTTCTACGAGCAGTACTTC.

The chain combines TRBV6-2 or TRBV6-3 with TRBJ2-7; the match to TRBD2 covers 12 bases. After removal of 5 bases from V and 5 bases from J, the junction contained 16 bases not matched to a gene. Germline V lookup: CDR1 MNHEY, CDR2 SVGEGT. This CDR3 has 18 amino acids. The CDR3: CASSRGLAGYYLGNEQYF. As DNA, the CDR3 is TGTGCCAGCAGTAGAGGACTAGCGGGATACTACCTCGGAAACGAGCAGTACTTC.

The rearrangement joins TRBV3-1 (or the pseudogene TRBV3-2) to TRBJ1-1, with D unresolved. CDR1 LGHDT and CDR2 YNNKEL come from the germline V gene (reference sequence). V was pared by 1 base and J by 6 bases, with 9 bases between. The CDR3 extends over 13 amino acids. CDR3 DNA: TGTGCCAGCAGCCAAGTAGGTGACTCTGAAGCTTTCTTT. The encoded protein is CASSQVGDSEAFF.

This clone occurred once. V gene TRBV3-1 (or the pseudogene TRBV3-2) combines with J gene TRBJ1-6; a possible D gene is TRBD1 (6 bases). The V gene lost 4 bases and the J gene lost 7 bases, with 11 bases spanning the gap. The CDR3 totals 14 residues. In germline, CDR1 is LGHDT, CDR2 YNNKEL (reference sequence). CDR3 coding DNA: TGTGCCAGCAGCCGGACAGAGAGAAATTCACCCCTCCACTTT. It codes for CASSRTERNSPLHF.

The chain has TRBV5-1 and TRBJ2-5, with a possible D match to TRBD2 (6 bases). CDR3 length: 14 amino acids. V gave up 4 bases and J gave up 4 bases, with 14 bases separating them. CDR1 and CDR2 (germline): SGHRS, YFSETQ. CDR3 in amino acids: CASSPGVRVETQYF. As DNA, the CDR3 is TGCGCCAGCAGCCCGGGGGTGAGGGTAGAGACCCAGTACTTC.

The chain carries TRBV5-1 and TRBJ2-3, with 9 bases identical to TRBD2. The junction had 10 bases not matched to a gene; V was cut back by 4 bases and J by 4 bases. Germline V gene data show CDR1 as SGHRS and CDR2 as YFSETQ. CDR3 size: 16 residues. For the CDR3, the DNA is TGCGCCAGCAGCCTGAGCGGGGGGACGATCCCAGATACGCAGTATTTT. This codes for CASSLSGGTIPDTQYF. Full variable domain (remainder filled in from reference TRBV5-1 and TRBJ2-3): KAGVTQTPRYLIKTRGQQVTLSCSPISGHRSVSWYQQTPGQGLQFLFEYFSETQRNKGNFPGRFSGRQFSNSRSEMNVSTLELGDSALYLCASSLSGGTIPDTQYFGPGTRLTVL.

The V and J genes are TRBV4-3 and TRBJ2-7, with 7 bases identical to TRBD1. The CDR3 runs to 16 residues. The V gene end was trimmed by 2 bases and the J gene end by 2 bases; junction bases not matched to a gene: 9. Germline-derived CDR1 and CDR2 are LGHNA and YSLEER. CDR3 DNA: TGCGCCAGCAGCCAATCAACGACAGGGCCGGCCTACGAGCAGTACTTC. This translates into CASSQSTTGPAYEQYF.

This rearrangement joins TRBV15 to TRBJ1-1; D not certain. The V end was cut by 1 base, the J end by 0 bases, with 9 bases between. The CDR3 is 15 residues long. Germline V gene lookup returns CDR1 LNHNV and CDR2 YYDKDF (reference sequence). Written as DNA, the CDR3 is TGTGCCACCAGCAGAGGCGCCATGCTGAACACTGAAGCTTTCTTT. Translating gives CATSRGAMLNTEAFF.

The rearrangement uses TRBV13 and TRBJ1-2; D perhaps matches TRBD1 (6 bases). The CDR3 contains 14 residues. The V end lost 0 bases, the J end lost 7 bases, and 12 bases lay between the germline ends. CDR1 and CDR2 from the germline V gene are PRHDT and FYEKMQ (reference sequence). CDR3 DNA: TGTGCCAGCAGCTTAGGAGCGGGGGCTGGTGGCTACACCTTC. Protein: CASSLGAGAGGYTF.

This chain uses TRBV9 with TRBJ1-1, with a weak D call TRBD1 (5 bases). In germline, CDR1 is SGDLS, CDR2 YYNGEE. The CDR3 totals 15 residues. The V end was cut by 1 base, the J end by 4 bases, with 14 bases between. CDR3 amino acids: CASSVRPGVGTEAFF. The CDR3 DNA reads TGTGCCAGCAGCGTAAGGCCGGGGGTGGGCACTGAAGCTTTCTTT.

As DNA, the CDR3 is TGCGCCAGCAGTGAAAGGGGCAATGAGCAGTTCTTC. This sequence encodes CASSERGNEQFF. The V and J genes are TRBV10-2 and TRBJ2-1, with D maybe TRBD1 (5 bases). This CDR3 comprises 12 residues. The V and J ends lost 3 bases and 6 bases respectively, with 6 bases between them. Germline CDR1 WSHSY, CDR2 SAAADI.

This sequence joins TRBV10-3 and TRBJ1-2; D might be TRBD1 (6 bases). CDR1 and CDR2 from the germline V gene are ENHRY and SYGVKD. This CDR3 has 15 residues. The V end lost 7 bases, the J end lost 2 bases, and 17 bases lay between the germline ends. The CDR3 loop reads CAITDTGIRNYGYTF. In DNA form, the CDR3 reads TGTGCCATCACTGATACAGGGATCCGAAACTATGGCTACACCTTC.

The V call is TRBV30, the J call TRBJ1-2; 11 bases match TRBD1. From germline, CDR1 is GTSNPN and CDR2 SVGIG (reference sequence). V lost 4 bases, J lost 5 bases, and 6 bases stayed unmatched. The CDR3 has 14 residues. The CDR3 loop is CAWTTGTGGYGYTF. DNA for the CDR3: TGTGCCTGGACAACCGGGACAGGGGGATATGGCTACACCTTC.

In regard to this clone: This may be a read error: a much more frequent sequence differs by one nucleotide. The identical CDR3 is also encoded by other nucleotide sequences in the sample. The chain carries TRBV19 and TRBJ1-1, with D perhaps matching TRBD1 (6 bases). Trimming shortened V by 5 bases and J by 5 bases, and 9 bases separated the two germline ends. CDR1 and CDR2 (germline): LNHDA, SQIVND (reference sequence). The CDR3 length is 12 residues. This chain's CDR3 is CASSVTGTEAFF. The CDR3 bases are TGTGCCAGTAGTGTCACAGGGACTGAAGCTTTCTTT.

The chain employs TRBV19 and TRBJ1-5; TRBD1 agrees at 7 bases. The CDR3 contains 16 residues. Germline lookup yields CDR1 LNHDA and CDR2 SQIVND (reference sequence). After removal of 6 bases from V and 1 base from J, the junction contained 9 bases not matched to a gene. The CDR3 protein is CASRDRQGTSNQPQHF. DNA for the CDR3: TGTGCCAGTAGGGATAGACAGGGCACGAGCAATCAGCCCCAGCATTTT.

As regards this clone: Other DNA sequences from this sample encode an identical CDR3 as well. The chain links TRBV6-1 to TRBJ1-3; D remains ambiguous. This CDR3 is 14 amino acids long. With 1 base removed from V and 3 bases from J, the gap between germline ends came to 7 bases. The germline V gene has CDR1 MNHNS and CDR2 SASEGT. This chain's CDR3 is CASSEGASGNTIYF. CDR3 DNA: TGTGCCAGCAGTGAAGGGGCAAGTGGAAACACCATATATTTT.

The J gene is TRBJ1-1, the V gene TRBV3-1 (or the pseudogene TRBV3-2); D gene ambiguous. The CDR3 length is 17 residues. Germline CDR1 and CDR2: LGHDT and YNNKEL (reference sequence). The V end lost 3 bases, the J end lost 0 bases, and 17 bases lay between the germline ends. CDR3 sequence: CASSHQRGDVMNTEAFF. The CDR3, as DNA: TGTGCCAGCAGCCACCAGCGAGGCGATGTGATGAACACTGAAGCTTTCTTT.

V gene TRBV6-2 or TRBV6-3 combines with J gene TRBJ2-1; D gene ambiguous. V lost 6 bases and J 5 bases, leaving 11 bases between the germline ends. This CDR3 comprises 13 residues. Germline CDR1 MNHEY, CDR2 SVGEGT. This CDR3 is CASSSSVHNEQFF. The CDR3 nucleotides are TGTGCCAGCAGCTCGAGCGTGCACAATGAGCAGTTCTTC.

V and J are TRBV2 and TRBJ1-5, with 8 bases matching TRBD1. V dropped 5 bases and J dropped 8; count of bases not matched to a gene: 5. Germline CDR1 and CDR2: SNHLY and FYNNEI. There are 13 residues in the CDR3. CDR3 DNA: TGTGCCAGCAGTCCAGGGGGCGAGAAGCCCCAGCATTTT. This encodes CASSPGGEKPQHF.

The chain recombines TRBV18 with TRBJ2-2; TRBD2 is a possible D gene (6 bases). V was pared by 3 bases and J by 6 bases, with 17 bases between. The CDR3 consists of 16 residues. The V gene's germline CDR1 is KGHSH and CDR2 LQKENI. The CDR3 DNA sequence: TGTGCCAGCTCACCCGAGGCGGGATTAACGGCCGGGGAGCTGTTTTTT. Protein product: CASSPEAGLTAGELFF.

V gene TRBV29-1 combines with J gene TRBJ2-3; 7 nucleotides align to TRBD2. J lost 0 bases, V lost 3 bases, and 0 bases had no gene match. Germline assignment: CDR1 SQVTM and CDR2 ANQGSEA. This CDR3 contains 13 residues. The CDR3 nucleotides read TGCAGCGTTGATAGCGGGAGCACAGATACGCAGTATTTT. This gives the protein CSVDSGSTDTQYF.

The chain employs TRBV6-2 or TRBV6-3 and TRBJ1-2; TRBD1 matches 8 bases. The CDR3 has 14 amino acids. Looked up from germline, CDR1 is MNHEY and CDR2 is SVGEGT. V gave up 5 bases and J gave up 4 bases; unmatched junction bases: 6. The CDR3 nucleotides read TGTGCCAGCAGTAAAACAGGGGGAAGCTATGGCTACACCTTC. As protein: CASSKTGGSYGYTF.

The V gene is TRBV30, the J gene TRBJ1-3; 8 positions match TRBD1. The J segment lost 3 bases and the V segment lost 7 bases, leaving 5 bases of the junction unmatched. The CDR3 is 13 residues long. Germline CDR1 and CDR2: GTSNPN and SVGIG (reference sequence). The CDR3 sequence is CASTGEIGNTIYF. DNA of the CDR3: TGTGCCTCGACAGGGGAGATTGGAAACACCATATATTTT.

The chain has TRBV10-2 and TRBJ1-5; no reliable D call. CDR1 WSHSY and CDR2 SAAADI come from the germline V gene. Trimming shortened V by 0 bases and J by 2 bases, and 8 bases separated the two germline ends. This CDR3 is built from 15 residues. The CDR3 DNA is TGCGCCAGCAGTGAGTCGAGGGTAGGCAATCAGCCCCAGCATTTT. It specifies CASSESRVGNQPQHF.